These 10 T cell receptor beta chains came from one sample sequenced in a study of T cells in Graves' hyperthyroidism and ophthalmopathy. It was RNA transcripts that yielded the amplified TCR beta CDR3 regions. An initial round of RT-PCR targeting the TCR CDR3 relied on the HTBI primer set. One entry per CDR3 protein results from TCRdb running MiXCR on the multiplex PCR reads. The repertoire includes around 600,000 distinct CDR3 sequences, around 13% of them detected once, and 9.5% to 15% sits in the top ten. The material sequenced was blood. The receptors were sampled from a woman aged 45-65 years with Graves' ophthalmopathy.

At least ten counts were recorded for this clonotype. Here the CDR3 reads CSAMGRSNQPQHF. DNA of the CDR3: TGCAGTGCTATGGGGCGGAGCAATCAGCCCCAGCATTTT. V and J are TRBV20-1 and TRBJ1-5; tentative D call: TRBD1 (5 bases). Deletions cut 4 bases from V and 1 base from J, with 8 bases between. CDR1 DFQATT and CDR2 SNEGSKA come from the germline V gene (reference sequence). The CDR3 has 13 residues.

The chain uses TRBV10-3 and TRBJ2-1; the match to TRBD2 covers 11 bases. V dropped 8 bases and J dropped 5; count of bases not matched to a gene: 2. Germline V CDR1 and CDR2: ENHRY, SYGVKD. CDR3 size: 13 residues. The DNA of the CDR3 is TGTGCCATCTCGACTAGCGGGAACAATGAGCAGTTCTTC. Amino acid sequence: CAISTSGNNEQFF.

Remarks on this clonotype: This may arise from a read error, as a much more abundant clone is one base away. The chain uses TRBV11-3 and TRBJ2-1; 10 bases map to TRBD2. V shed 4 bases and J 6 bases; nucleotides not matched to a gene: 21. CDR1 SGHNT and CDR2 YENEEA come from the germline V gene. The CDR3 length is 20 residues. The CDR3 DNA follows: TGTGCCAGCAGCTCCACAGGGTCAGGTCGTGGACTAGCGGCCTGCAATGAGCAGTTCTTC. It translates to CASSSTGSGRGLAACNEQFF.

The chain joins TRBV6-6 to TRBJ2-5; no clear D. This CDR3 comprises 13 residues. CDR1 MNHNY and CDR2 SVGAGI come from the germline V gene (reference sequence). The V end lost 0 bases, the J end lost 5 bases, and 7 bases lay between the germline ends. The CDR3 nucleotides read TGTGCCAGCAGTTACTCGGTCGTGGAGACCCAGTACTTC. Its protein is CASSYSVVETQYF.

The chain employs TRBV24-1 and TRBJ2-1, with unresolved D. V was clipped by 1 base and J by 0 bases, with 12 bases between them. From germline, CDR1 is KGHDR and CDR2 SFDVKD. The CDR3 runs to 17 residues. The CDR3, as DNA: TGTGCCACCAGTGATTTTAGGCGCGGAAGCTCCTACAATGAGCAGTTCTTC. Protein sequence: CATSDFRRGSSYNEQFF.

The table lists this clonotype with many counts. In DNA, the CDR3 is TGTGCCAGCAGCCAAGGAGCTGAGGCCGTCTATGGCTACACCTTC. Translation gives CASSQGAEAVYGYTF. V is TRBV3-1 and J is TRBJ1-2; D unresolved. The CDR3 consists of 15 residues. The germline V and J ends were trimmed by 1 base and 4 bases, with 13 bases remaining between them. From germline, CDR1 is LGHDT and CDR2 YNNKEL (reference sequence). Drawing the rest from reference TRBV3-1 and TRBJ1-2, the complete variable domain is DTAVSQTPKYLVTQMGNDKSIKCEQNLGHDTMYWYKQDSKKFLKIMFSYNNKELIINETVPNRFSPKSPDKAHLNLHINSLELGDSAVYFCASSQGAEAVYGYTFGSGTRLTVV.

In its sample, this clonotype was seen once. V gene TRBV4-3 combines with J gene TRBJ2-2; either TRBD1 or TRBD2 may fit D (5 bases each). Germline V CDR1 and CDR2: LGHNA, YSLEER. The CDR3 spans 16 residues. V was pared by 2 bases and J by 4 bases, with 14 bases between. The chain's CDR3 is CASSQIRDVITGELFF. The CDR3 DNA reads as TGCGCCAGCAGCCAAATCCGGGACGTAATCACCGGGGAGCTGTTTTTT.

This clonotype showed up just a few times. The rearrangement uses TRBV6-1 and TRBJ2-7; D gene uncertain. Trimming shortened V by 6 bases and J by 0 bases, and 15 bases separated the two germline ends. The CDR3 runs to 15 residues. Germline lookup yields CDR1 MNHNS and CDR2 SASEGT. The CDR3 here is CASSSRLSSSYEQYF. In DNA, the CDR3 is TGTGCCAGCAGCAGTAGGCTTTCCTCCTCCTACGAGCAGTACTTC.

This clonotype was recorded many times. The rearrangement uses TRBV18 and TRBJ2-5; D perhaps matches TRBD1 (7 bases). Germline-derived CDR1 and CDR2 are KGHSH and LQKENI. The V gene lost 5 bases and the J gene lost 0 bases, with 10 bases spanning the gap. CDR3 length: 14 residues. The CDR3 loop is CASSFRGDQETQYF. CDR3 nucleotides: TGTGCCAGCTCATTCAGGGGGGACCAAGAGACCCAGTACTTC.

This clonotype has at least ten counts. The chain employs TRBV20-1 and TRBJ1-2; D is ambiguous. Trimming shortened V by 1 base and J by 7 bases, and 19 bases separated the two germline ends. CDR1 and CDR2 from the germline V gene are DFQATT and SNEGSKA (reference sequence). This CDR3 has 15 amino acids. The CDR3 is CSARVQRPAEFGYTF. In nucleotides, the CDR3 is TGCAGTGCTAGAGTTCAGCGACCGGCGGAATTTGGCTACACCTTC.